This T cell receptor (beta chain) was obtained from a study of CD8+ T cells in alopecia areata. Study-level points and caveats: Amid tofacitinib therapy, many expanded lesional clones stayed present in scalp and blood.

Extraction of RNA preceded its reverse transcription into cDNA, which served as the sequencing template. Sequenced by immunoSEQ multiplex PCR; TCRdb stores in-frame clones only, minus some. This table has 170,000 or so clones, under 70% appearing once. Germline assignment: CDR1 MNHEY and CDR2 SMNVEV (reference sequence). The CDR3 extends over 14 amino acids. V was pared by 0 bases and J by 9 bases, with 12 bases between. Treatment given: oral pan-JAK inhibitor, 5-10 mg twice daily. In the case of this clone: Its antigen is not identified.

This TCR derives from a human donor with alopecia areata. Source: CD4+ T cells sorted from blood, taken at week 4, from a patient treated with tofacitinib. V usage is TRBV27 and J usage is TRBJ2-1; D not certain. CDR3 residues: CASSLSTVTGEQFF. Written as DNA, the CDR3 is TGTGCCAGCAGTTTATCTACGGTCACCGGTGAGCAGTTCTTC.